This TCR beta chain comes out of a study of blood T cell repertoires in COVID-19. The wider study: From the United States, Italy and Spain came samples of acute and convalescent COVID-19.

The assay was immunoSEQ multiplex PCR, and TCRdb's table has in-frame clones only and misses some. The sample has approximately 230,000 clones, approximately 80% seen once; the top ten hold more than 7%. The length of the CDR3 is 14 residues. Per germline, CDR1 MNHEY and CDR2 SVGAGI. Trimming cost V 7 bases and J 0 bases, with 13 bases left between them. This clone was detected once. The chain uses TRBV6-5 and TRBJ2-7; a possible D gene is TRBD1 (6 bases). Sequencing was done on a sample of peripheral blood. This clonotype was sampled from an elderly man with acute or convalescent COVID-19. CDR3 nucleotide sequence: TGTGCCAGCAAACGGGACACCAGCTCCTACGAGCAGTACTTC. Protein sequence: CASKRDTSSYEQYF.